These 28 T cell receptor beta chains came from one sample sequenced in a study of response to subunit inactivated influenza vaccine. TCRdb redid the calling of the RT-PCR reads with MiXCR, one entry per CDR3 protein. This table holds hundreds of thousands of distinct CDR3 sequences, around a sixth found once. This specimen consisted of PBMCs from blood, obtained about 13 days after vaccination. The receptors here all came from a man over 45 who received an inactivated influenza vaccine.

The rearrangement links TRBV5-1 to TRBJ2-1; D is possibly TRBD2 (5 bases). The CDR3 sequence is 16 residues long. The V gene's germline CDR1 is SGHRS and CDR2 YFSETQ. V lost 2 bases, J lost 6 bases, and 18 bases lay in between. The CDR3 DNA sequence: TGCGCCAGCAGCTTTCTGTTGGCTAGCCTGATCAATGAGCAGTTCTTC. This sequence encodes CASSFLLASLINEQFF.

The chain employs TRBV29-1 and TRBJ2-3; D possibly corresponds to TRBD1 (6 bases). The length of the CDR3 is 15 residues. Trimming took 3 bases from V and 4 from J, leaving 17 bases between them. Per the germline V gene, CDR1 is SQVTM and CDR2 is ANQGSEA. CDR3 protein: CSVDEVGAGSDTQYF. DNA for the CDR3: TGCAGCGTTGACGAAGTGGGGGCTGGGTCAGATACGCAGTATTTT.

This clonotype was detected only a few times. The genes are TRBV7-9 and TRBJ2-7, with 11 bases fitting TRBD1. The CDR3 is 15 residues long. Germline V CDR1 and CDR2: SEHNR, FQNEAQ (reference sequence). The ends lost 4 bases at V and 0 bases at J; junction bases unmatched: 2. CDR3: CASSWDRGASYEQYF. The CDR3 bases are TGTGCCAGCAGCTGGGACAGGGGGGCCTCCTACGAGCAGTACTTC.

This clonotype was seen more than once but under ten times. In DNA form, the CDR3 reads TGTGCCATCCGTGGGCGGGAGGCCTACGAGCAGTACTTC. Translated, it gives CAIRGREAYEQYF. This chain connects TRBV10-3 to TRBJ2-7; 8 bases agree with TRBD2. The V gene end was trimmed by 8 bases and the J gene end by 2 bases; junction bases not matched to a gene: 5. Germline lookup yields CDR1 ENHRY and CDR2 SYGVKD. This CDR3 is 13 amino acids long.

The chain combines TRBV18 with TRBJ2-7, with 8 bases aligning to TRBD1. This CDR3 is 16 amino acids long. CDR1 is KGHSH and CDR2 is LQKENI in the germline V gene. V was clipped by 0 bases and J by 0 bases; unmatched bases: 4. This CDR3 is CASSPPGQGPSYEQYF. CDR3 bases: TGTGCCAGCTCACCACCCGGACAGGGTCCCTCCTACGAGCAGTACTTC.

This clonotype has ten or more counts. This rearrangement joins TRBV5-1 to TRBJ2-3; 8 positions agree with TRBD2. The CDR3 is 15 amino acids. J gave up 0 bases and V 2 bases, and 2 bases lay outside the gene matches. The germline gives CDR1 SGHRS, CDR2 YFSETQ. The CDR3 nucleotides read TGCGCCAGCAGCTTTAGCGGGACTAGCACAGATACGCAGTATTTT. This codes for CASSFSGTSTDTQYF. Based on the CDR3 plus reference TRBV5-1 and TRBJ2-3, the full variable domain is KAGVTQTPRYLIKTRGQQVTLSCSPISGHRSVSWYQQTPGQGLQFLFEYFSETQRNKGNFPGRFSGRQFSNSRSEMNVSTLELGDSALYLCASSFSGTSTDTQYFGPGTRLTVL.

The genes are TRBV6-5 and TRBJ2-3, with D possibly being TRBD2 (5 bases). Germline V lookup: CDR1 MNHEY, CDR2 SVGAGI. The CDR3 spans 16 residues. The V end was cut by 4 bases, the J end by 4 bases, with 18 bases between. The CDR3 here is CASSFLPGKPSDTQYF. The CDR3 DNA reads as TGTGCCAGCAGTTTTCTTCCGGGGAAACCTTCAGATACGCAGTATTTT.

This clonotype was recorded a few times. The rearrangement uses TRBV28 and TRBJ1-5; D may be TRBD1 (6 bases). With 2 bases removed from V and 1 base from J, the gap between germline ends came to 15 bases. The CDR3 sequence is 17 residues long. Germline loops: CDR1 MDHEN, CDR2 SYDVKM. CDR3 residues: CASSLPRGTGSNQPQHF. CDR3 sequence (DNA): TGTGCCAGCAGTTTACCCCGCGGCACAGGGAGCAATCAGCCCCAGCATTTT.

This clonotype has a count of ten or more. This rearrangement joins TRBV7-8 to TRBJ2-7, with D perhaps TRBD1 (5 bases). V was cut by 5 bases and J by 4 bases, with 12 bases left in between. The CDR3 has 13 residues. CDR1 and CDR2 from the germline V gene are SGHVS and FQNEAQ. CDR3 bases: TGTGCCAGCAGCAAGGACACCTTATACGAGCAGTACTTC. Translating gives CASSKDTLYEQYF.

This clonotype was observed a handful of times. The chain joins TRBV28 to TRBJ2-7; D possibly corresponds to TRBD2 (6 bases). Trimming shortened V by 6 bases and J by 2 bases, and 14 bases separated the two germline ends. Per germline, CDR1 MDHEN and CDR2 SYDVKM. The length of the CDR3 is 14 residues. This CDR3 reads CASRKAGSAYEQYF. CDR3 nucleotides: TGTGCCAGCAGAAAAGCGGGTTCTGCCTACGAGCAGTACTTC. Full variable domain (outside the CDR3, taken from reference TRBV28 and TRBJ2-7): DVKVTQSSRYLVKRTGEKVFLECVQDMDHENMFWYRQDPGLGLRLIYFSYDVKMKEKGDIPEGYSVSREKKERFSLILESASTNQTSMYLCASRKAGSAYEQYFGPGTRLTVT.

The rearrangement links TRBV12-3 or TRBV12-4 to TRBJ1-6; D possibly corresponds to TRBD1 (5 bases). The CDR3 spans 14 residues. The V gene lost 3 bases and the J gene lost 10 bases, with 13 bases spanning the gap. The CDR3 reads CASSLGGEWSPLHF. CDR3 DNA sequence: TGTGCCAGCAGTTTGGGGGGGGAGTGGTCACCCCTCCACTTT.

The chain combines TRBV6-1 with TRBJ2-3, with D possibly TRBD2 on 5 matching bases. Germline V gives CDR1 MNHNS, CDR2 SASEGT. CDR3 length equals 14 residues. The V end lost 7 bases, the J end lost 2 bases, and 13 bases lay between the germline ends. CDR3 sequence reads: CASTWTGDTDTQYF. The CDR3, as DNA: TGTGCCAGCACCTGGACCGGGGACACAGATACGCAGTATTTT.

The chain is built from TRBV7-8 and TRBJ2-3; tentative D call: TRBD2 (6 bases). The CDR3 contains 13 residues. Germline V gene sequence: CDR1 SGHVS, CDR2 FQNEAQ. V was shortened by 5 bases and J by 4 bases, with 10 bases between the two germline ends. This CDR3 reads CASSGRLADTQYF. The CDR3 nucleotides are TGTGCCAGCAGCGGCAGACTAGCAGATACGCAGTATTTT. Combining the CDR3 with reference TRBV7-8 and TRBJ2-3 gives the whole variable domain GAGVSQSPRYKVAKRGQDVALRCDPISGHVSLFWYQQALGQGPEFLTYFQNEAQLDKSGLPSDRFFAERPEGSVSTLKIQRTQQEDSAVYLCASSGRLADTQYFGPGTRLTVL.

The J gene is TRBJ1-6, the V gene TRBV20-1; no firm D call. V was shortened by 4 bases and J by 7 bases, with 17 bases between the two germline ends. CDR1 and CDR2 from the germline V gene are DFQATT and SNEGSKA (reference sequence). CDR3 size: 15 residues. The CDR3 nucleotides read TGCAGTGCTAACCAACCCGGAGCAGGAAATTCACCCCTCCACTTT. Its translation is CSANQPGAGNSPLHF.

This chain links TRBV6-1 with TRBJ2-5; D remains ambiguous. This CDR3 spans 13 amino acids. V lost 6 bases and J 1 base, leaving 9 bases between the germline ends. Germline V gives CDR1 MNHNS, CDR2 SASEGT. This CDR3 reads CASSRIIQETQYF. In DNA form, the CDR3 reads TGTGCCAGCAGCCGGATAATCCAAGAGACCCAGTACTTC.

This clonotype has only a few counts. The chain carries TRBV10-3 and TRBJ1-1; D is unresolved. The V gene's germline CDR1 is ENHRY and CDR2 SYGVKD. This CDR3 is built from 12 residues. In DNA, the CDR3 is TGTGCTACCGGGCCGCCGAACACTGAAGCTTTCTTT. It translates to CATGPPNTEAFF.

This clonotype was found many times. The V and J genes are TRBV7-6 and TRBJ2-3; D is ambiguous. Germline V gives CDR1 SGHVS, CDR2 FNYEAQ. V was cut by 1 base and J by 2 bases, with 19 bases left in between. The CDR3 contains 18 residues. CDR3 sequence: CASSLDDLGSTPTDTQYF. Written as DNA, the CDR3 is TGTGCCAGCAGCTTAGATGATCTCGGAAGTACTCCCACAGATACGCAGTATTTT.

V is TRBV6-2 or TRBV6-3 and J is TRBJ2-5; perhaps TRBD1 as D (6 bases). The CDR3 runs to 15 residues. The germline CDR1 and CDR2 sequences are MNHEY and SVGEGT. The V end was cut by 6 bases, the J end by 2 bases, with 16 bases between. The CDR3 loop reads CASSTWTEPQETQYF. CDR3 DNA: TGTGCCAGCAGCACCTGGACAGAACCACAAGAGACCCAGTACTTC.

This clonotype was seen a few times. This chain uses TRBV7-2 with TRBJ2-7, with 10 bases that match TRBD2. The CDR3 is 15 amino acids. Germline CDR1 and CDR2: SGHTA and FQGNSA. The V gene end was trimmed by 6 bases and the J gene end by 2 bases; junction bases not matched to a gene: 7. CDR3 DNA: TGTGCCAGCAGACCAGATGGGACTAGCGCCTACGAGCAGTACTTC. As protein: CASRPDGTSAYEQYF.

This clonotype was recorded a few times. The chain uses TRBV12-3 or TRBV12-4 and TRBJ2-7; D gene uncertain. The CDR3 spans 15 residues. Trimming took off 4 bases at V and 2 bases at J, with 15 bases between the two ends. CDR3: CASSSRSGAPYEQYF. CDR3 nucleotides: TGTGCCAGCAGTTCCAGGTCTGGAGCACCCTACGAGCAGTACTTC.

V gene TRBV4-3 combines with J gene TRBJ2-3; 12 bases fit TRBD2. The CDR3 runs to 16 residues. Germline V gives CDR1 LGHNA, CDR2 YSLEER. V lost 3 bases, J lost 6 bases, and 7 bases stayed unmatched. Here the CDR3 DNA reads TGCGCCAGCAGCCACGTATCTAGCGGGAGGGTGGATACGCAGTATTTT. This sequence encodes CASSHVSSGRVDTQYF.

This clonotype has more than one count but fewer than ten. This chain uses TRBV6-4 with TRBJ2-1, with D perhaps assigned TRBD1 or TRBD2 (6 bases each). The CDR3 covers 16 residues. Trimming left V 0 bases short and J 3 bases short, with 12 bases between. CDR1 and CDR2 from the germline V gene are MRHNA and SNTAGT. The CDR3 spells CASSDSKGGSYNEQFF. In nucleotides, the CDR3 is TGTGCCAGCAGTGACTCGAAGGGGGGAAGCTACAATGAGCAGTTCTTC.

The V gene is TRBV2, the J gene TRBJ2-1, with D maybe TRBD2 (5 bases). Germline V gene data show CDR1 as SNHLY and CDR2 as FYNNEI. Trimming shortened V by 6 bases and J by 3 bases, and 12 bases separated the two germline ends. The CDR3 covers 14 residues. CDR3 bases: TGTGCCAGCAGATCACTACTAGGCTACAATGAGCAGTTCTTC. Translation gives CASRSLLGYNEQFF.

The V gene is TRBV28, the J gene TRBJ2-7, with D possibly matching TRBD2 (6 bases). The germline gives CDR1 MDHEN, CDR2 SYDVKM. Trimming removed 4 bases from V and 2 bases from J, with 15 bases in between. The CDR3 totals 15 residues. The CDR3 reads CASSSLRTTTYEQYF. DNA of the CDR3: TGTGCCAGCAGTTCGCTTCGGACTACCACCTACGAGCAGTACTTC.

This clonotype was found many times. The chain couples TRBV27 to TRBJ1-1; D not resolved. This CDR3 spans 14 amino acids. Per germline, CDR1 MNHEY and CDR2 SMNVEV (reference sequence). Trimming pared 4 bases from V and 3 bases from J, leaving 12 bases between. The chain's CDR3 is CASSSPPHYTEAFF. CDR3 nucleotides: TGTGCCAGCAGTTCTCCTCCCCACTACACTGAAGCTTTCTTT.

In its sample, this clonotype was seen many times. The chain links TRBV12-3 or TRBV12-4 to TRBJ2-7; 14 bases map to TRBD2. The CDR3 covers 15 residues. Losses at the gene ends were 7 bases for V and 3 bases for J; bases not matched to a gene: 5. The CDR3 sequence: CASTMTSGRVYEQYF. DNA for the CDR3: TGTGCCAGCACCATGACTAGCGGGAGGGTCTACGAGCAGTACTTC.

This clonotype has only a few counts. The rearrangement uses TRBV15 and TRBJ1-2, with unresolved D. The CDR3 consists of 15 residues. V lost 0 bases, J lost 3 bases, and 11 bases lay in between. Per germline, CDR1 LNHNV and CDR2 YYDKDF (reference sequence). The CDR3, as DNA: TGTGCCACCAGCAGAGAAGGTCAAGCATACTATGGCTACACCTTC. This sequence encodes CATSREGQAYYGYTF.

A few counts support this clonotype. The chain employs TRBV7-2 and TRBJ2-2; possibly TRBD2 for D (5 bases). The V gene's germline CDR1 is SGHTA and CDR2 FQGNSA. V gave up 1 base and J gave up 0 bases, with 6 bases separating them. CDR3 size: 15 residues. In DNA, the CDR3 is TGTGCCAGCAGCTTAGTACTAGCGAACACCGGGGAGCTGTTTTTT. It yields the protein CASSLVLANTGELFF.